This is a list of T cell receptor beta chains from one sample in a study of blood T cell repertoires in COVID-19. Assay used: immunoSEQ multiplex PCR; TCRdb lists only in-frame clones, some missing. The sample yields 50,000 to 70,000 clones, around 81% seen once. Input material: peripheral blood. The origin of the receptors is a man of 80 years or more with COVID-19, enrolled during active disease. Both conserved end residues are part of each CDR3. The D gene is left open where the match is weak. Some rows mark clone size as missing; the rest say once, few, many or name a class of expanded clone.

>TRBD1|TRBV7-3|few|TRBJ2-2
TGTGCCAGCAGCTCACAGGGGGTTAACACCGGGGAGCTGTTTTTT
CASSSQGVNTGELFF
>.|TRBV19|.|TRBJ2-1
TGTGCCAGTAGTATAGTCCCTAATGAGCAGTTCTTC
CASSIVPNEQFF
>TRBD1|TRBV11-2|.|TRBJ2-1
TGTGCCAGCAGACCCCCGGGACAGCCTTACAATGAGCAGTTCTTC
CASRPPGQPYNEQFF
>.|TRBV7-9|.|TRBJ2-2
TGTGCCAGCAGTCCGGGACTGCACACCGGGGAGCTGTTTTTT
CASSPGLHTGELFF
>.|TRBV9|.|TRBJ1-5
TGTGCCAGCAGCGTAGATTGGCAGGGAAATCAGCCCCAGCATTTT
CASSVDWQGNQPQHF
>TRBD1|TRBV18|.|TRBJ1-1
TGTGCCAGCTCCCTCGGACAGGGGGGGAACACTGAAGCTTTCTTT
CASSLGQGGNTEAFF
>TRBD1|TRBV7-2|.|TRBJ2-7
TGTGCCAGCAGCTTAGAGACAGGGGTCGAGCAGTACTTC
CASSLETGVEQYF
>TRBD2|TRBV6-4|.|TRBJ2-1
TGTGCCAGCACTCCCGACGCGGGGGGGACCTACAATGAGCAGTTCTTC
CASTPDAGGTYNEQFF
>TRBD1|TRBV6-6|once|TRBJ2-7
TGTGCCAGCAGTTACCGGGACAGGGGTTACGAGCAGTACTTC
CASSYRDRGYEQYF
>.|TRBV2|.|TRBJ2-2
TGTGCCAGCAGTGCCGTCCCCCTCGGTGCCACCGGGGAGCTGTTTTTT
CASSAVPLGATGELFF
>TRBD1|TRBV11-2|.|TRBJ1-2
TGTGCCAGCAGCGGACAGGGGGCCCACTATGGCTACACCTTC
CASSGQGAHYGYTF
>.|TRBV10-3|.|TRBJ1-2
TGTGCCATCAGTCCCGGGGAGACGAAAGGCTACACCTTC
CAISPGETKGYTF
>.|TRBV5-1|.|TRBJ2-1
TGCGCCAGCAGCTCGCAGGGGTTCGGTTACAATGAGCAGTTCTTC
CASSSQGFGYNEQFF
>.|TRBV19|.|TRBJ2-5
TGTGCCAGTAGTAGGGGGGACAGTCAAGAGACCCAGTACTTC
CASSRGDSQETQYF
>.|TRBV18|few|TRBJ1-1
TGTGCCAGCTCACCCCCGGGACTGCCGAACACTGAAGCTTTCTTT
CASSPPGLPNTEAFF
>TRBD1|TRBV30|.|TRBJ1-1
TGTGCCTGGAGTGAGGCAGGGGGTTTTTTTACGACTGAAGCTTTCTTT
CAWSEAGGFFTTEAFF
>TRBD1|TRBV2|.|TRBJ1-1
TGTGCCAGCACGGGGGGACAGGCATTGGGCACTGAAGCTTTCTTT
CASTGGQALGTEAFF
>TRBD2|TRBV29-1|.|TRBJ2-2
TGCAGCGTCAGACTAGCGGGAGTACCCACCGGGGAGCTGTTTTTT
CSVRLAGVPTGELFF
>TRBD1|TRBV6-5|few|TRBJ1-2
TGTGCCAGCACACAGACAGGGGACGGTCGGGGCTACACCTTC
CASTQTGDGRGYTF
>.|TRBV5-4|once|TRBJ1-5
TGTGCCAGCAGCTTGGACAGGAGCCTCAATCAGCCCCAGCATTTT
CASSLDRSLNQPQHF
>TRBD1|TRBV30|.|TRBJ1-2
TGTGCCTGGAGTACGGGACAGGGAGTCTACACCTTC
CAWSTGQGVYTF
>TRBD1|TRBV7-2|.|TRBJ1-6
TGTGCCAGCAGCACCGGACAGGCTTTCTTGAATTCACCCCTCCACTTT
CASSTGQAFLNSPLHF
>TRBD2|TRBV6-2/TRBV6-3|once|TRBJ2-2
TGTGCCAGCAGTCGAACCGGGAGGGCCGAGGTTGGGGAGCTGTTTTTT
CASSRTGRAEVGELFF
>.|TRBV6-6|.|TRBJ2-2
TGTGCCAGCAGTCTGATCGTATTAACACCGAACACCGGGGAGCTGTTTTTT
CASSLIVLTPNTGELFF
>TRBD1|TRBV18|.|TRBJ2-2
TGTGCCAGCTCACGACAGGGACCCGGGGAGCTGTTTTTT
CASSRQGPGELFF
>.|TRBV5-1|.|TRBJ1-3
TGCGCCAGCAGCATCCTCACAGGGTACTCTGGAAACACCATATATTTT
CASSILTGYSGNTIYF
>.|TRBV5-4|few|TRBJ2-1
TGTGCCAGCAGCTTGACCCTACAGGGAAATGAGCAGTTCTTC
CASSLTLQGNEQFF
>.|TRBV3-1/TRBV3-2|.|TRBJ1-2
TGTGCCAGCAGCCGGGTCAGCGGGGGCTACACCTTC
CASSRVSGGYTF
>TRBD1|TRBV30|.|TRBJ1-2
TGTGCCTGGAGGGACAGGGGGGCGAATGGCTACACCTTC
CAWRDRGANGYTF